This T cell receptor beta chain was sequenced in a study of T cells in localized non-small cell lung cancer. Study-wide findings and caveats: Clonality peaked in uninvolved adjacent lung rather than tumor. Among the top 100 tumor clones, a median about 58 appeared in adjacent lung. Only one tumor region was sequenced, so heterogeneity remains possible. The study linked higher blood T cell density to longer overall survival.

The repertoire was sequenced with immunoSEQ multiplex PCR; TCRdb's copy has only in-frame clones and lacks some. The sample includes tens of thousands of clones, about 88% of them seen just once. This clone was found once. Its target is unknown. Trimming removed 5 bases at V and 1 base at J, with 12 bases between. This CDR3 is built from 14 residues. Looked up from germline, CDR1 is SGHRS and CDR2 is YFSETQ. V gene TRBV5-1 combines with J gene TRBJ1-1; D remains unclear. This sequence was found in a woman aged 18 to 55 with stage III lung adenocarcinoma. Sequencing used peripheral blood, obtained before any cancer treatment. CDR3 coding DNA: TGCGCCAGCAGTTGGACTGACGGGAACACTGAAGCTTTCTTT. Protein sequence: CASSWTDGNTEAFF.